The subject of this entry is one T cell receptor (beta chain). Antigen specificity is unknown. The authors ran a second PCR of 7 to 11 cycles using a sample-barcoded 5' primer and a J-beta primer mix. TCRdb used MiXCR to reprocess the 5' RACE reads, holding one entry per CDR3 protein. Of about 1.8 million distinct CDR3 sequences in the sample, less than 50% were seen once. This sample stems from a study of blood T cells in healthy people across ages. Study-level results: The lack of PBMC sorting stopped any conclusive naive versus antigen-experienced comparison. As age increased, TCR beta diversity per million T cells fell in a roughly linear fashion. In long-lived donors, naive CD4+ cell counts and diversity exceeded those of aged donors.

No fewer than 7 million PBMCs went into each sample. The length of the CDR3 is 12 residues. The germline V gene has CDR1 SQVTM and CDR2 ANQGSEA. Trimming took 1 base from V and 6 from J, leaving 9 bases between them. Material: blood. The chain links TRBV29-1 to TRBJ1-2; D gene ambiguous. The source of this sequence is a woman between 40 and 50 years old in good health. As DNA, the CDR3 is TGCAGCGTTGAAGCATCCAGCCATGGCTACACCTTC. It encodes CSVEASSHGYTF. The complete variable domain, with remaining parts taken from reference TRBV29-1 and TRBJ1-2, reads SAVISQKPSRDICQRGTSLTIQCQVDSQVTMMFWYRQQPGQSLTLIATANQGSEATYESGFVIDKFPISRPNLTFSTLTVSNMSPEDSSIYLCSVEASSHGYTFGSGTRLTVV.